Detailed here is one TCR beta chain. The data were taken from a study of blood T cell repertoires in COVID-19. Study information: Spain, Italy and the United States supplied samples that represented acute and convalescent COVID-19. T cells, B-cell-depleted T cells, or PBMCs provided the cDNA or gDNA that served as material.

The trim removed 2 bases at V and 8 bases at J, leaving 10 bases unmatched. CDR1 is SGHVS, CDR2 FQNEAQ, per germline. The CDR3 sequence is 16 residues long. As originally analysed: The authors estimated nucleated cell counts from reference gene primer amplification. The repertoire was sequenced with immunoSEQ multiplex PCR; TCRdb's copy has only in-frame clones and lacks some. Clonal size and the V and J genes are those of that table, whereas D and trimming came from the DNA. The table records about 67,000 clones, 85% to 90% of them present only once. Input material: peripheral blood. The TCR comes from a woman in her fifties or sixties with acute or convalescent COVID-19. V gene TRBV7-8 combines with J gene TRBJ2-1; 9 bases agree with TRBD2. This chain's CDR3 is CASSLRDSGSLDEQFF. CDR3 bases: TGTGCCAGCAGCTTACGTGATAGCGGGAGTTTAGATGAGCAGTTCTTC.